The subject of this entry is one T cell receptor beta chain. Germline loops: CDR1 SQVTM, CDR2 ANQGSEA. The trim removed 6 bases at V and 0 bases at J, leaving 4 bases unmatched. The CDR3 is made up of 14 amino acids. As processed by the authors: Reference gene primer amplification gave estimated nucleated cell counts. Clones were sequenced by immunoSEQ multiplex PCR, and TCRdb holds only the in-frame ones, with some missing. The V and J calls and clone size were taken over from that table, and D and trimming were inferred from the DNA. The data show tens of thousands of clones, with roughly 80% seen just once and 25% held by the top ten. The data derive from a study of blood T cell repertoires in COVID-19. Looking at the study overall: Collection of acute and convalescent COVID-19 samples took place in the United States, Italy and Spain. PBMCs, B-cell-depleted T cells, or T cells provided the cDNA or gDNA that made up the material.

The receptor was isolated from a human donor in a cohort sampled during active COVID-19. V is TRBV29-1 and J is TRBJ2-3, with 9 bases fitting TRBD1. Sequencing was carried out using peripheral blood. The CDR3 DNA reads as TGCAGCGTCCCCGGGACAGGGAGCACAGATACGCAGTATTTT. It is translated as CSVPGTGSTDTQYF.